This TCR beta chain was captured in a study of T-cell memory formation after mild COVID-19. CDR1 and CDR2 (germline): SGHTA, FQGTGA. The CDR3 loop spans 13 amino acids. V was clipped by 8 bases and J by 4 bases, with 13 bases between them. This clonotype was seen a few times. One entry per CDR3 protein results from TCRdb running MiXCR on the 5' RACE reads. The table has roughly 400,000 distinct CDR3 sequences, roughly 15% seen once. Sequencing was performed on PBMCs or a T cell subset sorted from them (not recorded which). The receptor comes from a young man who had mild COVID-19 (a few samples of this study predate the infection). Cell type and time point are not known. The rearrangement joins TRBV7-3 to TRBJ2-3, with D tentatively TRBD2 (6 bases). The CDR3 DNA sequence: TGTGCCAGCGGCCCGGGGGTGGCAGATACGCAGTATTTT. It specifies CASGPGVADTQYF.